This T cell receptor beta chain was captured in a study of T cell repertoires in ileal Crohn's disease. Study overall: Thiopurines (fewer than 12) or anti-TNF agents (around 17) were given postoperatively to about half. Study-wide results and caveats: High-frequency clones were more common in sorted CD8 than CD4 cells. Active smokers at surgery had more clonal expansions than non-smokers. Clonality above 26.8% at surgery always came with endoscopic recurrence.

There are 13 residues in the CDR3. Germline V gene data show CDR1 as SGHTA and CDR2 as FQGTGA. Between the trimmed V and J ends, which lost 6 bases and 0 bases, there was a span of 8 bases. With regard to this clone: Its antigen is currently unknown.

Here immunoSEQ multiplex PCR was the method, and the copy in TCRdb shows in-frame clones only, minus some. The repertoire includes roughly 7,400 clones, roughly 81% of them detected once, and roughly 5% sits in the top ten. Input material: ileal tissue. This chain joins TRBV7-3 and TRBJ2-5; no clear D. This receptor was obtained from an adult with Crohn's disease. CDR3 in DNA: TGTGCCAGCAGTTCGACTCACCAAGAGACCCAGTACTTC. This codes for CASSSTHQETQYF.